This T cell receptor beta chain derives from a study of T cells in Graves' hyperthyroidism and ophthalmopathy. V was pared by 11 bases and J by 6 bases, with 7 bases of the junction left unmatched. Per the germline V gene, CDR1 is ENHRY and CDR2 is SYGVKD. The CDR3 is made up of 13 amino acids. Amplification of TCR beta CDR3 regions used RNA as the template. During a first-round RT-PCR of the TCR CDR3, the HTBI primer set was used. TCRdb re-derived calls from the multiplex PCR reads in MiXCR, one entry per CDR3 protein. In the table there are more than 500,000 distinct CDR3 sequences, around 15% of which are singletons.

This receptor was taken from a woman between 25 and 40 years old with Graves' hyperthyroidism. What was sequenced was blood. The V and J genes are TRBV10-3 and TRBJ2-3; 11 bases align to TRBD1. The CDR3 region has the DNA TGTGCCGTTGGACAGGGGGCAAGTGATACGCAGTATTTT. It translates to CAVGQGASDTQYF.